This T cell receptor (beta chain) was sequenced in a study of blood T cell repertoires in COVID-19. About the research overall: From the United States, Italy and Spain came samples of acute and convalescent COVID-19.

This clone turned up a few times. The CDR3 has 15 amino acids. Germline lookup yields CDR1 SGHDT and CDR2 YYEEEE. With V trimmed by 4 bases and J by 2 bases, 7 bases remained unmatched. Profiled with immunoSEQ multiplex PCR; TCRdb holds only in-frame clones, not every one. The data contain more than 110,000 clones, almost 85% of them singletons. The clonotype comes from a man in his forties or fifties with acute or convalescent COVID-19. The rearrangement joins TRBV5-6 to TRBJ1-2; TRBD1 matches at 8 bases. The sample was peripheral blood. The CDR3 bases are TGTGCCAGCAGCACCAGGACAGGGCCCAACTATGGCTACACCTTC. It specifies CASSTRTGPNYGYTF.